One T cell receptor beta chain is described in this entry. Its antigen is unknown. Clones were sequenced by immunoSEQ multiplex PCR, and TCRdb holds only the in-frame ones, with some missing. Among some 110,000 clones listed, around 92% were seen once. Trimming cost V 3 bases and J 4 bases; bases outside gene matches: 0. CDR3 length: 12 amino acids. CDR1 and CDR2 (germline): LNHDA, SQIVND (reference sequence). These data originate in a study of graft-versus-host responses after intestinal transplantation. The sample was unstimulated CD8+ T cells sorted from spleen or lymph node cells, taken before transplant. The genes are TRBV19 and TRBJ2-7, with 7 bases matching TRBD1. The source of this sequence is a human donor who was the organ donor for an intestinal transplant. CDR3 sequence reads: CASSMTGYEQYF. Here the CDR3 DNA reads TGTGCCAGTAGTATGACAGGGTACGAGCAGTACTTC.